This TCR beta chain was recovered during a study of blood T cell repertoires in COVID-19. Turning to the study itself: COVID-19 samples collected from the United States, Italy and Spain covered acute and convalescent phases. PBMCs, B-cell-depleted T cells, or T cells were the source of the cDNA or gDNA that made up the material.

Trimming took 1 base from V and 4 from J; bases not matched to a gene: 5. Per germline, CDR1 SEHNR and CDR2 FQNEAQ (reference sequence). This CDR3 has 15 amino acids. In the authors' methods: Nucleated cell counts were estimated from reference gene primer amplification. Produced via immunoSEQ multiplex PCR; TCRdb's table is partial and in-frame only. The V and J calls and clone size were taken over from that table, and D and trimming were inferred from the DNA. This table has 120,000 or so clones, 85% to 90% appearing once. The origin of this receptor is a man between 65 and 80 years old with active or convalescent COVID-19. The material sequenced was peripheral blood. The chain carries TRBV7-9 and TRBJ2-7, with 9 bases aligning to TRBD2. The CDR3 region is CASSLVTSGSYEQYF. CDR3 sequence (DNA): TGTGCCAGCAGCTTAGTAACTAGCGGGTCGTACGAGCAGTACTTC.